The entry that follows covers one T cell receptor (beta chain) sequence. The sample holds other DNA sequences that translate to the same CDR3. Original handling: Amplification of reference gene primers provided the estimated nucleated cell counts. Measured with immunoSEQ multiplex PCR; TCRdb has only the in-frame clones, and not every one. Clone size and V and J calls were adopted from that table, with D and trimming inferred from the DNA. The profile shows some 290,000 clones, about 90% of them singletons. The data belong to a study of blood T cell repertoires in COVID-19. Study background: Sites across the United States, Italy and Spain contributed samples from acute and convalescent COVID-19. In each case, the material was cDNA or gDNA derived from T cells, B-cell-depleted T cells, or PBMCs.

The CDR3 contains 12 residues. The ends lost 4 bases at V and 4 bases at J; junction bases unmatched: 1. CDR1 is SQVTM and CDR2 is ANQGSEA in the germline V gene. This sequence was found in a woman between 50 and 59 years old who had recovered from COVID-19. The V call is TRBV29-1, the J call TRBJ1-2; 9 nucleotides line up with TRBD1. The sequenced sample was peripheral blood. CDR3 DNA sequence: TGCAGCGTTGGGGGACAGGGCTATGGCTACACCTTC. The encoded protein is CSVGGQGYGYTF.